Following are 24 T cell receptor beta chains from one sample sequenced in a study of T cell responses to AZD1222 COVID-19 vaccine (dated by TCRdb to the early 2020s). In light of the paper, this sample's time point label describes: baseline before first vaccination. Preparation of the library involved the immunoSEQ multiplex PCR assay. In TCRdb, the immuneACCESS table is reduced to in-frame sequences with V and J assigned. These tables do not hold every clone; where another copy was compared, an unresolved V gene accounts for under half, and the others remain unexplained. The sample has 110,000 to 150,000 clones on record, 85% to 90% of them singletons. Clones ranked in the top ten supply about 5.9% of the sample. The input for sequencing was peripheral blood, taken on day 0 of AZD1222 vaccination. Every receptor here comes from an adult in good health.

The gene calls are TRBV6-1 and TRBJ2-1, with D unresolved. The ends were cut back, 3 bases at V and 2 bases at J, with 11 bases in the middle. The CDR3 length is 15 residues. CDR1 is MNHNS, CDR2 SASEGT, per germline. The CDR3 DNA is TGTGCCAGCAGTGACGGGCCTAGTCCCTACAATGAGCAGTTCTTC. Amino acids: CASSDGPSPYNEQFF.

The chain uses TRBV7-9 and TRBJ2-7, with a possible D match to TRBD2 (6 bases). Per the germline V gene, CDR1 is SEHNR and CDR2 is FQNEAQ (reference sequence). Trimming cost V 4 bases and J 2 bases, with 9 bases left between them. The CDR3 is 13 residues long. The CDR3 loop is CASSWDSAYEQYF. CDR3 nucleotides: TGTGCCAGCAGCTGGGACTCCGCCTACGAGCAGTACTTC.

This chain links TRBV19 with TRBJ2-5, with D possibly matching TRBD1 (6 bases). The ends were cut back, 5 bases at V and 5 bases at J, with 12 bases in the middle. The CDR3 is 13 amino acids. The germline V gene has CDR1 LNHDA and CDR2 SQIVND (reference sequence). The CDR3 DNA reads TGTGCCAGTAGTCCCCCGAGGGGGGAGACCCAGTACTTC. Translating gives CASSPPRGETQYF.

Only one count was recorded for this clone. This chain joins TRBV9 and TRBJ2-7; 9 bases are shared with TRBD1. The CDR3 sequence is 15 residues long. CDR1 and CDR2 from the germline V gene are SGDLS and YYNGEE. V shed 0 bases, J shed 2 bases, and the junction held 3 bases outside the gene matches. This chain's CDR3 is CASSVAGTGPYEQYF. The CDR3 DNA reads as TGTGCCAGCAGCGTAGCCGGGACAGGGCCCTACGAGCAGTACTTC.

The V call is TRBV6-6, the J call TRBJ1-2, with D perhaps matching TRBD1 (6 bases). The CDR3 contains 13 residues. Germline assignment: CDR1 MNHNY and CDR2 SVGAGI (reference sequence). The V end was cut by 5 bases, the J end by 6 bases, with 13 bases between. The CDR3 sequence is CASSHITGHGYTF. The DNA of the CDR3 is TGTGCCAGCAGTCACATCACAGGGCATGGCTACACCTTC.

This clone appeared a single time. The CDR3 spells CATSRLAGSSYEQYF. The DNA for the CDR3 is TGTGCCACCAGCAGACTAGCGGGTAGCTCCTACGAGCAGTACTTC. This rearrangement joins TRBV15 to TRBJ2-7; 8 bases line up with TRBD2. The V and J ends lost 2 bases and 0 bases, in that order; junction bases with no gene match: 3. The CDR3 totals 15 residues. Germline V gives CDR1 LNHNV, CDR2 YYDKDF (reference sequence).

The CDR3 DNA is TGTGCCAGCAGCTCCCTCAGACAGGGCCTAGCCAAAAACATTCAGTACTTC. Encoded protein: CASSSLRQGLAKNIQYF. The gene calls are TRBV7-2 and TRBJ2-4; 7 bases map to TRBD1. The CDR3 consists of 17 residues. Trimming removed 4 bases from V and 0 bases from J; junction bases left unmatched: 9. Per germline, CDR1 SGHTA and CDR2 FQGNSA.

The CDR3 loop reads CASSLGQGVNEQFF. CDR3 DNA sequence: TGTGCCAGTAGCTTAGGACAGGGGGTAAATGAGCAGTTCTTC. V usage is TRBV19 and J usage is TRBJ2-1; TRBD1 matches 10 bases. CDR1 and CDR2 (germline): LNHDA, SQIVND (reference sequence). CDR3 length: 14 amino acids. The junction had 6 bases not matched to a gene; V was cut back by 6 bases and J by 7 bases. Full variable domain (outside the CDR3, taken from reference TRBV19 and TRBJ2-1): DGGITQSPKYLFRKEGQNVTLSCEQNLNHDAMYWYRQDPGQGLRLIYYSQIVNDFQKGDIAEGYSVSREKKESFPLTVTSAQKNPTAFYLCASSLGQGVNEQFFGPGTRLTVL.

The J gene is TRBJ2-7, the V gene TRBV5-1, with D possibly TRBD1 on 5 matching bases. The germline V gene encodes CDR1 SGHRS and CDR2 YFSETQ. V was pared by 0 bases and J by 6 bases, with 13 bases between. CDR3 length: 14 residues. The CDR3 bases are TGCGCCAGCAGCTTGGGAAGGGGCCCTGGCGAGCAGTACTTC. Protein sequence: CASSLGRGPGEQYF.

The rearrangement links TRBV30 to TRBJ1-1, with D perhaps TRBD1 (5 bases). Germline V gene sequence: CDR1 GTSNPN, CDR2 SVGIG (reference sequence). CDR3 length: 13 amino acids. V lost 4 bases to trimming and J lost 4 bases, with 13 bases between them. CDR3 nucleotides: TGTGCCTGGACCCACCGTGGGGGCACTGAAGCTTTCTTT. It encodes CAWTHRGGTEAFF. Variable domain in full (rest from reference TRBV30 and TRBJ1-1): SQTIHQWPATLVQPVGSPLSLECTVEGTSNPNLYWYRQAAGRGLQLLFYSVGIGQISSEVPQNLSASRPQDRQFILSSKKLLLSDSGFYLCAWTHRGGTEAFFGQGTRLTVV.

This clone was detected only once. This chain uses TRBV7-3 with TRBJ2-7; a weak D match, TRBD1 (6 bases). Per germline, CDR1 SGHTA and CDR2 FQGTGA. The CDR3 is 11 amino acids. V lost 3 bases, J lost 9 bases, and 9 bases lay in between. The CDR3 sequence: CASSFNRVQYF. CDR3 DNA: TGTGCCAGCAGCTTCAACAGGGTGCAGTACTTC.

The CDR3 nucleotides are TGTGCCAGCAGCTACGAAGCGGACACTTACAATGAGCAGTTCTTC. It translates to CASSYEADTYNEQFF. The chain uses TRBV4-2 and TRBJ2-1, with D tentatively TRBD1 or TRBD2 (5 bases each). This CDR3 spans 15 amino acids. V was trimmed by 5 bases and J by 4 bases, leaving 15 bases between them. CDR1 and CDR2 from the germline V gene are LGHNA and YNFKEQ.

This clone was counted between two and nine times. This chain links TRBV19 with TRBJ2-3; 14 bases map to TRBD2. The germline V gene has CDR1 LNHDA and CDR2 SQIVND (reference sequence). This CDR3 region has 16 residues. The V segment lost 4 bases and the J segment 4 bases; nucleotides outside the gene matches: 4. The CDR3 here is CASSTGTSGSPDTQYF. The CDR3 DNA follows: TGTGCCAGTAGTACAGGGACTAGCGGGAGCCCAGATACGCAGTATTTT. Full variable domain (missing parts from reference TRBV19 and TRBJ2-3): DGGITQSPKYLFRKEGQNVTLSCEQNLNHDAMYWYRQDPGQGLRLIYYSQIVNDFQKGDIAEGYSVSREKKESFPLTVTSAQKNPTAFYLCASSTGTSGSPDTQYFGPGTRLTVL.

V is TRBV5-4 and J is TRBJ1-5, with D maybe TRBD1 (6 bases). Trimming shortened V by 4 bases and J by 2 bases, and 10 bases separated the two germline ends. The CDR3 runs to 14 residues. Germline values: CDR1 SGHNT, CDR2 YYREEE (reference sequence). The CDR3 spells CASSEGVGNQPQHF. The CDR3 DNA reads TGTGCCAGCAGCGAGGGGGTAGGCAATCAGCCCCAGCATTTT.

This clone was seen just once. The V and J genes are TRBV5-4 and TRBJ1-4; 8 nucleotides line up with TRBD1. Trimming cost V 2 bases and J 11 bases; bases outside gene matches: 17. CDR3 length equals 17 residues. Germline CDR1 SGHNT, CDR2 YYREEE (reference sequence). CDR3 region: CASSFGTGVQGNVKLFF. CDR3 sequence (DNA): TGTGCCAGCAGCTTTGGGACAGGTGTCCAAGGAAATGTCAAACTGTTTTTT.

V and J are TRBV7-9 and TRBJ2-7, with 7 nucleotides matching TRBD1. CDR1 is SEHNR, CDR2 FQNEAQ, per germline (reference sequence). The CDR3 sequence is 14 residues long. V shed 5 bases and J 4 bases; nucleotides not matched to a gene: 8. CDR3 sequence: CASSDTGERYEQYF. The CDR3 DNA reads as TGTGCCAGCAGCGACACAGGGGAACGATACGAGCAGTACTTC.

This chain joins TRBV15 and TRBJ2-7; TRBD1 matches 7 bases. The CDR3 has 11 residues. Germline CDR1 reads LNHNV; CDR2 reads YYDKDF (reference sequence). Trimming took 11 bases from V and 3 from J; bases not matched to a gene: 4. CDR3 sequence reads: CAPGTVYEQYF. In nucleotides, the CDR3 is TGTGCCCCCGGGACAGTCTACGAGCAGTACTTC. Supplemented by reference TRBV15 and TRBJ2-7, the full variable domain reads DAMVIQNPRYQVTQFGKPVTLSCSQTLNHNVMYWYQQKSSQAPKLLFHYYDKDFNNEADTPDNFQSRRPNTSFCFLDIRSPGLGDTAMYLCAPGTVYEQYFGPGTRLTVT.

This clone came up once. The chain couples TRBV27 to TRBJ1-2; 7 positions agree with TRBD1. The CDR3 spans 16 residues. V lost 5 bases to trimming and J lost 0 bases; unmatched junction nucleotides: 9. Germline V CDR1 and CDR2: MNHEY, SMNVEV (reference sequence). CDR3: CASSPRTGLTNYGYTF. CDR3 sequence (DNA): TGTGCCAGCAGTCCACGGACAGGTCTCACTAACTATGGCTACACCTTC.

This clone has only one observation. This chain uses TRBV2 with TRBJ2-7; a possible D gene is TRBD2 (5 bases). The germline V gene has CDR1 SNHLY and CDR2 FYNNEI. Trimming removed 7 bases at V and 5 bases at J, with 15 bases between. CDR3 length equals 13 residues. DNA for the CDR3: TGTGCCAGCAAGGCAGACACGACTAACGAGCAGTACTTC. This encodes CASKADTTNEQYF.

The chain combines TRBV27 with TRBJ2-1, with a possible D match to TRBD2 (6 bases). Trimming took 2 bases from V and 4 from J, leaving 15 bases between them. The CDR3 sequence is 16 residues long. From germline, CDR1 is MNHEY and CDR2 SMNVEV (reference sequence). The CDR3 DNA follows: TGTGCCAGCAGTTTAGACCAGCGGGTTTTATACAATGAGCAGTTCTTC. Translating it yields CASSLDQRVLYNEQFF.

V usage is TRBV18 and J usage is TRBJ2-5, with no clear D. The V gene lost 0 bases and the J gene lost 5 bases, with 10 bases spanning the gap. Germline V gives CDR1 KGHSH, CDR2 LQKENI. This CDR3 is built from 14 residues. CDR3 sequence: CASSPPGKAETQYF. The CDR3, as DNA: TGTGCCAGCTCACCACCGGGTAAGGCGGAGACCCAGTACTTC.

The chain has TRBV28 and TRBJ1-2; the D gene is possibly TRBD1 (5 bases). The CDR3 sequence is 15 residues long. Trimming stripped 1 base from V and 5 bases from J, with 14 bases between. The germline V gene encodes CDR1 MDHEN and CDR2 SYDVKM. The CDR3 loop is CASSLYGGDDYGYTF. Here the CDR3 DNA reads TGTGCCAGCAGTTTATATGGGGGGGACGATTATGGCTACACCTTC.

The chain links TRBV7-2 to TRBJ1-2; TRBD1 matches 7 bases. With 5 bases clipped from V and 8 bases from J, the junction kept 11 bases outside the gene matches. CDR3 length: 14 residues. Germline values: CDR1 SGHTA, CDR2 FQGNSA. CDR3 sequence (DNA): TGTGCCAGCAGCCGCGACAGGGATTCTCGCGGCTACACCTTC. This encodes CASSRDRDSRGYTF.

The rearrangement uses TRBV2 and TRBJ2-7; possibly TRBD1 for D (6 bases). V gave up 8 bases and J gave up 0 bases, with 11 bases separating them. This CDR3 contains 13 residues. The germline gives CDR1 SNHLY, CDR2 FYNNEI. CDR3 residues: CASLAGASYEQYF. CDR3 nucleotide sequence: TGTGCCAGCCTGGCAGGGGCCTCCTACGAGCAGTACTTC.